Only one count was recorded for the clone carrying this T cell receptor (beta chain). Its cognate antigen is unknown. These data come from a study of OX40 agonist ivuxolimab in advanced cancers. Overall study results and limits: The mean number of expanded clones was higher in CD8+ T cells than in CD4+. By week 6 at 0.1 to 3.0 mg/kg, blood CD4+ and CD8+ T cells had expanded clonally.

Using immunoSEQ multiplex PCR, the repertoire was profiled, and TCRdb retains in-frame clones only, with some absent. The sample records some 39,000 clones, about 88% being singletons. Germline values: CDR1 KGHSH, CDR2 LQKENI. This CDR3 is 14 amino acids long. Trimming pared 5 bases from V and 6 bases from J, leaving 16 bases between. Autoimmune disease history or systemic immunosuppression led to patients being barred. Sequencing used CD4+ or CD8+ T cells sorted from blood, obtained in a trial of the OX40 agonist ivuxolimab. The chain uses TRBV18 and TRBJ1-2; D is perhaps TRBD1 (5 bases). The clonotype was recovered from an adult with an advanced solid tumor such as melanoma, head and neck, liver or kidney cancer. For the CDR3, the DNA is TGTGCCAGCTCAGTTCAGGGACTAGCCCATGGCTACACCTTC. The encoded protein is CASSVQGLAHGYTF.